This is a list of T cell receptor beta chains from one sample in a study of shared clonotypes between healthy human individuals. Libraries were prepared by immunoSEQ multiplex PCR; TCRdb keeps only in-frame clonotypes and omits some of them. The table has just over 2,000,000 clones, 90% to 95% seen once. Sequenced material: naive CD4+ T cells sorted from blood. The source of these receptors is a man aged 18 to 29 in good health. The conserved cysteine and the conserved F or W are not part of the CDR3 here. Fields, in order: CDR3 protein, J gene, V gene.

ASSVRGPDTQY	TRBJ2-3	TRBV9
ASKAGETQY	TRBJ2-5	TRBV2
AWSAPGQGAFEKLF	TRBJ1-4	TRBV30
ASSQSRGPLMGTIY	TRBJ1-3	TRBV11-2
AWILGTSYNEQF	TRBJ2-1	TRBV30
ASTPGQYSYNEQF	TRBJ2-1	TRBV2
ASSDRGLAKNIQY	TRBJ2-4	TRBV5-6
AIGTGAPYGYT	TRBJ1-2	TRBV10-3
ASTHFGNTEAF	TRBJ1-1	TRBV19
ASSLVHLDGYT	TRBJ1-2	TRBV5-4
ASSPTGVPSPGNTIY	TRBJ1-3	TRBV7-3
ASSTDRLTGELF	TRBJ2-2	TRBV6-5
AWSWGNEQF	TRBJ2-1	TRBV30
ASGAGQKS	TRBJ1-2	TRBV7-9
ASSQMGNTEAF	TRBJ1-1	TRBV16
ASSDSGRDEQY	TRBJ2-7	TRBV10-1
ASSLGGGRDEQF	TRBJ2-1	TRBV5-4